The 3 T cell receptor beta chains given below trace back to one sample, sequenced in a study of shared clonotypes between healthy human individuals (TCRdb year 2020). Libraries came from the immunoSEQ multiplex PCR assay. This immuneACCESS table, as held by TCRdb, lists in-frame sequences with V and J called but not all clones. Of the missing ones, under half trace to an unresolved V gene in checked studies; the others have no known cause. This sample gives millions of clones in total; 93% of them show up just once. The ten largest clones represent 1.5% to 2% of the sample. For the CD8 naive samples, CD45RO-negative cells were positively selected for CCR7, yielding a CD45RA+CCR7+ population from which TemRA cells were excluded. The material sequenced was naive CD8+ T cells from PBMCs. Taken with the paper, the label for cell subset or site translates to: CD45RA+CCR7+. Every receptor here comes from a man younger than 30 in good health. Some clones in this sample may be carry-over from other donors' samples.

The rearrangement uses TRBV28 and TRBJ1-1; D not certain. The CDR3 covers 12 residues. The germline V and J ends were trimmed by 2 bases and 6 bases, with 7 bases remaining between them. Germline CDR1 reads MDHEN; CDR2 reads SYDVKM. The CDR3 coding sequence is TGTGCCAGCAGTTTAAGGTTTCCTGAAGCTTTCTTT. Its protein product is CASSLRFPEAFF.

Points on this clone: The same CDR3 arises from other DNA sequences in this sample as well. The CDR3 loop is CASSLGQGSSYEQYF. CDR3 sequence (DNA): TGCGCCAGCAGCTTGGGACAGGGAAGCTCCTACGAGCAGTACTTC. V and J are TRBV5-1 and TRBJ2-7; 7 bases fit TRBD1. With 0 bases clipped from V and 0 bases from J, the junction kept 3 bases outside the gene matches. This CDR3 has 15 amino acids. Germline assignment: CDR1 SGHRS and CDR2 YFSETQ.

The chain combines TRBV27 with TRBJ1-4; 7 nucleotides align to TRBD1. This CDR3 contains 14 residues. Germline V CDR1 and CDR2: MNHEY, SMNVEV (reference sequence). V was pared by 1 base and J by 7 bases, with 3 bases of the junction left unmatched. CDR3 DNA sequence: TGTGCCAGCAGTTTATTATCAGGGGGTGAAAAACTGTTTTTT. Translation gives CASSLLSGGEKLFF.